This T cell receptor (beta chain) derives from a study of siplizumab effects on memory and regulatory T cells. Study observations and caveats: Both greater diversity than memory cells and a major contribution to the alloresponse seemed to characterize naive T cells. There were only a minor fraction of alloreactive clones that mapped to unstimulated subsets.

The CDR3 has 13 amino acids. Germline V gene data show CDR1 as MDHEN and CDR2 as SYDVKM. Trimming removed 6 bases from V and 4 bases from J, with 10 bases in between. Produced via immunoSEQ multiplex PCR; TCRdb's table is partial and in-frame only. The sample has about 100,000 clones; 91% are singletons. Worth noting for this clone: The target antigen is unknown.

The receptor comes from a human donor in good health. Sequenced sample: CD4+ T cells sorted from blood. The V call is TRBV28, the J call TRBJ1-5; D gene uncertain. CDR3 in amino acids: CASRRPGNQPQHF. Written as DNA, the CDR3 is TGTGCCAGCAGAAGGCCGGGGAATCAGCCCCAGCATTTT.